This entry lists 32 T cell receptor beta chains sequenced from one sample in a study of preoperative IRX-2 immunotherapy in early breast cancer. Noted treatment: preoperative locoregional IRX-2 cytokine immunotherapy. Measured with immunoSEQ multiplex PCR; TCRdb has only the in-frame clones, and not every one. The sample gives roughly 99,000 clones, roughly 85% of which show up once; roughly 2% is in the top ten. The sample was tumor tissue, taken after IRX-2 immunotherapy. These receptors all come from a human donor with breast cancer.

V is TRBV19 and J is TRBJ1-5; D unclear. This CDR3 has 13 residues. CDR1 LNHDA and CDR2 SQIVND come from the germline V gene (reference sequence). The ends were cut back, 4 bases at V and 4 bases at J, with 8 bases in the middle. The CDR3 sequence: CASSTWLNQPQHF. The CDR3 bases are TGTGCCAGTAGTACTTGGTTGAATCAGCCCCAGCATTTT.

This chain links TRBV6-8 with TRBJ2-1, with D possibly matching TRBD2 (5 bases). Trimming removed 10 bases at V and 2 bases at J, with 12 bases between. The CDR3 contains 13 residues. Germline lookup yields CDR1 MNHGY and CDR2 SAAAGT. CDR3 in DNA: TGTGCCACGGGGTCGGTGGCCTACAATGAGCAGTTCTTC. Translated: CATGSVAYNEQFF.

V is TRBV6-8 and J is TRBJ2-5, with TRBD2 identical over 9 bases. The germline V gene has CDR1 MNHGY and CDR2 SAAAGT. This CDR3 has 17 residues. V lost 0 bases to trimming and J lost 5 bases; unmatched junction nucleotides: 10. CDR3 sequence (DNA): TGTGCCAGCAGTTACTCCCTTAGCGGGAGTGTTTGGGAGACCCAGTACTTC. Protein sequence: CASSYSLSGSVWETQYF.

The CDR3 DNA is TGTGCCAGCAGTTTAATATTAAGAGGGAATCAGCCCCAGCATTTT. It encodes CASSLILRGNQPQHF. The V gene is TRBV28, the J gene TRBJ1-5, with unresolved D. CDR1 and CDR2 from the germline V gene are MDHEN and SYDVKM. The CDR3 is made up of 15 amino acids. V lost 2 bases to trimming and J lost 4 bases, with 12 bases between them. Supplemented by reference TRBV28 and TRBJ1-5, the full variable domain reads DVKVTQSSRYLVKRTGEKVFLECVQDMDHENMFWYRQDPGLGLRLIYFSYDVKMKEKGDIPEGYSVSREKKERFSLILESASTNQTSMYLCASSLILRGNQPQHFGDGTRLSIL.

V is TRBV28 and J is TRBJ1-5; maybe TRBD1 (5 bases). The germline CDR1 and CDR2 sequences are MDHEN and SYDVKM. The CDR3 extends over 16 amino acids. The V end was cut by 5 bases, the J end by 1 base, with 15 bases between. The CDR3 nucleotides are TGTGCCAGCAGTACACTCCCAGGGCCCAGCAATCAGCCCCAGCATTTT. It is translated as CASSTLPGPSNQPQHF.

The chain carries TRBV6-8 and TRBJ2-7; 15 positions match TRBD2. Per germline, CDR1 MNHGY and CDR2 SAAAGT. CDR3 length: 17 amino acids. The V gene end was trimmed by 2 bases and the J gene end by 7 bases; junction bases not matched to a gene: 9. The CDR3 DNA follows: TGTGCCAGCAGTTACGGGACTAGCGGGGGGCCTACGCGAGAGCAGTACTTC. Residues: CASSYGTSGGPTREQYF.

The chain links TRBV30 to TRBJ1-5; D unclear. Trimming cost V 1 base and J 6 bases, with 7 bases left between them. The germline gives CDR1 GTSNPN, CDR2 SVGIG (reference sequence). This CDR3 contains 12 residues. In nucleotides, the CDR3 is TGTGCCTGGAGTGACTCGGGTCAGCCCCAGCATTTT. As protein: CAWSDSGQPQHF.

This chain joins TRBV19 and TRBJ1-6; no reliable D call. CDR1 is LNHDA and CDR2 is SQIVND in the germline V gene (reference sequence). The CDR3 is 14 residues long. The CDR3 region is CGSTSQWGNSPLHF. Here the CDR3 DNA reads TGTGGATCAACCTCTCAGTGGGGTAATTCACCCCTCCACTTT. The whole variable domain, remainder taken from reference TRBV19 and TRBJ1-6, is DGGITQSPKYLFRKEGQNVTLSCEQNLNHDAMYWYRQDPGQGLRLIYYSQIVNDFQKGDIAEGYSVSREKKESFPLTVTSAQKNPTAFYLCGSTSQWGNSPLHFGNGTRLTVT.

The chain uses TRBV25-1 and TRBJ2-2; 7 bases are shared with TRBD1. Germline values: CDR1 MGHDK, CDR2 SYGVNS. V lost 6 bases, J lost 7 bases, and 2 bases stayed unmatched. The CDR3 consists of 12 residues. CDR3 coding DNA: TGTGCCAGCAGAAGGGGGCACGGGGAGCTGTTTTTT. Its protein product is CASRRGHGELFF.

V usage is TRBV19 and J usage is TRBJ1-2; D is unclear. Trimming removed 3 bases at V and 3 bases at J, with 5 bases between. The CDR3 loop spans 12 amino acids. Germline V CDR1 and CDR2: LNHDA, SQIVND (reference sequence). CDR3 loop: CASSIGDYGYTF. DNA for the CDR3: TGTGCCAGTAGTATTGGTGACTATGGCTACACCTTC.

The chain combines TRBV15 with TRBJ2-7; the D gene is possibly TRBD1 (6 bases). V was cut by 7 bases and J by 0 bases, with 16 bases left in between. The CDR3 covers 15 residues. CDR1 is LNHNV, CDR2 YYDKDF, per germline (reference sequence). The CDR3 DNA reads as TGTGCCACCATGTTTGACAGGCAAAACTCCTACGAGCAGTACTTC. Its translation is CATMFDRQNSYEQYF. Complete variable domain (other parts from reference TRBV15 and TRBJ2-7): DAMVIQNPRYQVTQFGKPVTLSCSQTLNHNVMYWYQQKSSQAPKLLFHYYDKDFNNEADTPDNFQSRRPNTSFCFLDIRSPGLGDTAMYLCATMFDRQNSYEQYFGPGTRLTVT.

This chain connects TRBV11-3 to TRBJ2-1, with 7 bases identical to TRBD1. CDR3 length equals 15 residues. Germline-derived CDR1 and CDR2 are SGHNT and YENEEA. V dropped 6 bases and J dropped 9; count of bases not matched to a gene: 14. CDR3 residues: CASSFGQVIRSEQFF. In DNA, the CDR3 is TGTGCCAGCAGTTTCGGACAGGTCATACGGAGTGAGCAGTTCTTC. The entire variable domain, with the rest obtained from reference TRBV11-3 and TRBJ2-1, is as follows: EAGVVQSPRYKIIEKKQPVAFWCNPISGHNTLYWYLQNLGQGPELLIRYENEEAVDDSQLPKDRFSAERLKGVDSTLKIQPAELGDSAVYLCASSFGQVIRSEQFFGPGTRLTVL.

This clone was found once. J is TRBJ2-7 and V is TRBV28, with D perhaps TRBD2 (6 bases). This CDR3 is 14 amino acids long. Germline assignment: CDR1 MDHEN and CDR2 SYDVKM. Trimming pared 4 bases from V and 7 bases from J, leaving 17 bases between. The CDR3 reads CASSWGGVNWEQYF. CDR3 sequence (DNA): TGTGCCAGCAGTTGGGGCGGGGTGAACTGGGAGCAGTACTTC.

The chain links TRBV1 to TRBJ1-2. TRBV1 is a listed pseudogene. This CDR3 spans 13 amino acids. The CDR3 coding sequence is TGCGCCAGCAGCCAAGATCAACTCTATGGCTACACCTTC. The encoded protein is CASSQDQLYGYTF.

With respect to this clone: One base lacks a clear read or is ambiguous, giving the residue X. V and J are TRBV30 and TRBJ1-3, with D unclear. V was shortened by 4 bases and J by 0 bases, with 4 bases between the two germline ends. The CDR3 extends over 12 amino acids. Germline V lookup: CDR1 GTSNPN, CDR2 SVGIG (reference sequence). The CDR3 coding sequence is TGTGCCTGGAAGGMCTCTGGAAACACCATATATTTT. It specifies CAWKXSGNTIYF.

This clone turned up a few times. The rearrangement links TRBV19 to TRBJ1-6; tentatively, D is TRBD1 (5 bases). The V end was cut by 2 bases, the J end by 7 bases, with 12 bases between. Germline CDR1 reads LNHDA; CDR2 reads SQIVND (reference sequence). This CDR3 region has 15 residues. The CDR3: CASSISEWGNSPLHF. The CDR3 nucleotides read TGTGCCAGTAGTATAAGTGAGTGGGGGAATTCACCCCTCCACTTT.

This clone occurred a few times. The genes are TRBV7-1 and TRBJ2-7; perhaps D is TRBD1 or TRBD2 (5 bases each). TRBV7-1 qualifies as an ORF whose function is uncertain. The CDR3 covers 15 residues. Deletions cut 5 bases from V and 0 bases from J, with 14 bases between. The CDR3 DNA reads TGTGCCAGCAGCAATGGGGACCTAAACTCCTACGAGCAGTACTTC. Translation gives CASSNGDLNSYEQYF.

The rearrangement uses TRBV30 and TRBJ1-1; the match to TRBD1 covers 8 bases. J lost 2 bases, V lost 4 bases, and 6 bases had no gene match. CDR3 size: 14 residues. Per germline, CDR1 GTSNPN and CDR2 SVGIG (reference sequence). CDR3 coding DNA: TGTGCCTGGATCGAGACAGGGGTCAACACTGAAGCTTTCTTT. Its translation: CAWIETGVNTEAFF.

The V and J genes are TRBV6-8 and TRBJ1-1; D is ambiguous. The CDR3 runs to 14 residues. The V and J ends lost 5 bases and 4 bases respectively, with 14 bases between them. Germline V gene data show CDR1 as MNHGY and CDR2 as SAAAGT. The CDR3, as DNA: TGTGCCAGCAGTGCTACGGAGCGAGGCACTGAAGCTTTCTTT. Its translation is CASSATERGTEAFF.

J is TRBJ1-1 and V is TRBV30; no definite D call. Germline V gives CDR1 GTSNPN, CDR2 SVGIG (reference sequence). Trimming cost V 8 bases and J 4 bases, with 20 bases left between them. CDR3 length: 14 amino acids. The CDR3 is CARNSLTGSTEAFF. The CDR3, as DNA: TGTGCCAGAAACTCCCTAACGGGGAGCACTGAAGCTTTCTTT.

This clone was detected only a few times. One end of the junction is discordant with germline, which a read error may explain. The chain carries TRBV15 and TRBJ1-3, with 10 bases identical to TRBD1. From germline, CDR1 is LNHNV and CDR2 YYDKDF (reference sequence). The CDR3 extends over 14 amino acids. The CDR3 is CASSRTGGKNTIYF. DNA for the CDR3: TGTGCCAGCAGCAGGACAGGGGGGAAAAACACCATATATTTT.

The chain couples TRBV6-8 to TRBJ1-1; weak D call: TRBD1 (5 bases). The V gene lost 4 bases and the J gene lost 0 bases, with 6 bases spanning the gap. From germline, CDR1 is MNHGY and CDR2 SAAAGT. The CDR3 totals 13 residues. CDR3 region: CASSSGVNTEAFF. The DNA for the CDR3 is TGTGCCAGCAGTTCGGGGGTGAACACTGAAGCTTTCTTT.

The chain joins TRBV19 to TRBJ2-7; D is possibly TRBD1 (6 bases). The germline gives CDR1 LNHDA, CDR2 SQIVND (reference sequence). The CDR3 extends over 15 amino acids. Trimming shortened V by 4 bases and J by 2 bases, and 15 bases separated the two germline ends. The CDR3 DNA sequence: TGTGCCAGTAGTACCACAGGGAATCGGGCCTACGAGCAGTACTTC. Protein: CASSTTGNRAYEQYF.

The chain couples TRBV28 to TRBJ2-7; no definite D call. Germline CDR1 is MDHEN and CDR2 is SYDVKM. The CDR3 extends over 15 amino acids. The ends were cut back, 2 bases at V and 3 bases at J, with 14 bases in the middle. CDR3 protein: CASSLPAREGYEQYF. DNA of the CDR3: TGTGCCAGCAGTTTACCGGCAAGGGAAGGCTACGAGCAGTACTTC.

The chain combines TRBV19 with TRBJ2-3; 10 bases match TRBD1. The germline V gene has CDR1 LNHDA and CDR2 SQIVND (reference sequence). V gave up 7 bases and J gave up 1 base; unmatched junction bases: 8. The CDR3 consists of 16 residues. This chain's CDR3 is CASTMDRGGGTDTQYF. The CDR3, as DNA: TGTGCCAGTACGATGGACAGGGGGGGAGGCACAGATACGCAGTATTTT.

The rearrangement links TRBV7-1 to TRBJ1-4, with 11 bases aligning to TRBD1. TRBV7-1 counts as an open reading frame of uncertain function. CDR3 length equals 17 residues. The V segment lost 6 bases and the J segment 3 bases; nucleotides outside the gene matches: 9. This CDR3 reads CASSEGQGAGANEKLFF. Here the CDR3 DNA reads TGTGCCAGCAGTGAAGGACAGGGGGCTGGGGCTAATGAAAAACTGTTTTTT.

J is TRBJ2-3 and V is TRBV11-3; 10 bases align to TRBD2. Unmatched junction bases numbered 8, after V lost 2 bases and J lost 6 bases. The CDR3 contains 16 residues. Germline CDR1 reads SGHNT; CDR2 reads YENEEA. This CDR3 reads CASSLRTSGTPDTQYF. DNA of the CDR3: TGTGCCAGCAGCTTACGGACTAGCGGTACCCCGGATACGCAGTATTTT.

This clone appeared once. This chain links TRBV15 with TRBJ1-6, with a tentative D call TRBD1 (6 bases). V dropped 5 bases and J dropped 7 bases, with 15 bases sitting between them. CDR1 is LNHNV, CDR2 YYDKDF, per germline (reference sequence). The CDR3 runs 15 residues. This CDR3 reads CATSARTAVNSPLHF. The CDR3 region has the DNA TGTGCCACCAGCGCCAGGACAGCGGTGAATTCACCCCTCCACTTT.

CDR3 protein: CASSLAGRGNQPQHF. Here the CDR3 DNA reads TGTGCCAGCAGCTTGGCGGGACGAGGCAATCAGCCCCAGCATTTT. The gene calls are TRBV11-3 and TRBJ1-5, with D possibly TRBD1 on 5 matching bases. Germline CDR1 reads SGHNT; CDR2 reads YENEEA. The CDR3 is made up of 15 amino acids. V lost 3 bases and J 2 bases, leaving 11 bases between the germline ends.

The chain is built from TRBV5-1 and TRBJ2-7, with TRBD1 as a possible D gene (6 bases). The germline CDR1 and CDR2 sequences are SGHRS and YFSETQ. V shed 0 bases and J shed 1 base, with 8 bases lying between them. The CDR3 extends over 14 amino acids. CDR3 coding DNA: TGCGCCAGCAGCTTGGGGGGGCGGTCCTACGAGCAGTACTTC. Translating it yields CASSLGGRSYEQYF.

This chain links TRBV5-1 with TRBJ2-2, with TRBD2 matching over 8 bases. This CDR3 contains 17 residues. V was clipped by 2 bases and J by 6 bases; unmatched bases: 12. CDR1 is SGHRS and CDR2 is YFSETQ in the germline V gene. The CDR3 reads CASSFNGGANFPGELFF. The CDR3, as DNA: TGCGCCAGCAGCTTTAACGGGGGGGCTAATTTCCCCGGGGAGCTGTTTTTT.

The CDR3 protein is CASSIGRHTEAFF. In nucleotides, the CDR3 is TGTGCCAGTAGTATCGGTAGGCACACTGAAGCTTTCTTT. V is TRBV19 and J is TRBJ1-1; D is unresolved. Germline V gene sequence: CDR1 LNHDA, CDR2 SQIVND (reference sequence). CDR3 size: 13 residues. Trimming left V 3 bases short and J 3 bases short, with 8 bases between.